A single sample gave rise to the 20 T cell receptor beta chains below, sequenced in a study of T cells in Graves' hyperthyroidism and ophthalmopathy. What was amplified from RNA transcripts were TCR beta CDR3 regions. The HTBI primer set served for first-round RT-PCR of the TCR CDR3. MiXCR was run by TCRdb on the multiplex PCR reads, yielding one entry per CDR3 protein. Of hundreds of thousands of distinct CDR3 sequences listed, roughly 46% are singletons. The sample comprised peripheral blood or thyroid tissue (not recorded which). The receptors here all came from a woman under 30 with Graves' hyperthyroidism.

This clonotype has a handful of counts. The chain employs TRBV7-9 and TRBJ2-7, with D perhaps being TRBD1 or TRBD2 (5 bases each). The CDR3 is 12 amino acids. The germline V and J ends were trimmed by 4 bases and 6 bases, with 10 bases remaining between them. CDR1 is SEHNR and CDR2 is FQNEAQ in the germline V gene (reference sequence). CDR3: CASSSDSGEQYF. The CDR3 bases are TGTGCCAGCAGCTCCGACAGCGGCGAGCAGTACTTC.

V gene TRBV24-1 combines with J gene TRBJ2-5; no definite D call. Trimming pared 3 bases from V and 6 bases from J, leaving 10 bases between. Germline CDR1 reads KGHDR; CDR2 reads SFDVKD. This CDR3 has 13 residues. The DNA of the CDR3 is TGTGCCACCAGTGATCCGCCGTACAAGACCCAGTACTTC. As protein: CATSDPPYKTQYF.

This clonotype was counted a few times. The J gene is TRBJ1-2, the V gene TRBV25-1; 7 positions agree with TRBD1. The CDR3 runs 14 residues. Germline CDR1 and CDR2: MGHDK and SYGVNS. Trimming took 6 bases from V and 8 from J; bases not matched to a gene: 12. This chain's CDR3 is CASSLGLGGRGYTF. DNA of the CDR3: TGTGCCAGCAGCCTCGGTCTAGGGGGCAGAGGCTACACCTTC.

This chain connects TRBV25-1 to TRBJ2-2; D is possibly TRBD1 or TRBD2 (5 bases each). V was shortened by 3 bases and J by 4 bases, with 15 bases between the two germline ends. The CDR3 totals 16 residues. Germline CDR1 is MGHDK and CDR2 is SYGVNS. CDR3 in amino acids: CASSEDWGSGTGELFF. The CDR3 bases are TGTGCCAGCAGTGAGGATTGGGGGAGCGGCACCGGGGAGCTGTTTTTT.

This clonotype was detected a few times. The chain has TRBV7-2 and TRBJ1-2; no reliable D call. The CDR3 spans 14 residues. Trimming cost V 1 base and J 0 bases, with 6 bases left between them. From germline, CDR1 is SGHTA and CDR2 FQGNSA. As DNA, the CDR3 is TGTGCCAGCAGCTTAGAGTGGCCTAACTATGGCTACACCTTC. It encodes CASSLEWPNYGYTF.

The chain employs TRBV7-9 and TRBJ1-1; a possible D gene is TRBD1 (6 bases). Germline V gene lookup returns CDR1 SEHNR and CDR2 FQNEAQ (reference sequence). V was shortened by 7 bases and J by 4 bases, with 13 bases between the two germline ends. The CDR3 spans 13 residues. The CDR3 bases are TGTGCCAGCATTAGAGGGGGGGTCACTGAAGCTTTCTTT. Translation: CASIRGGVTEAFF.

For this clonotype: This may be a read error: a much more frequent sequence differs by one nucleotide. The chain couples TRBV7-3 to TRBJ2-7, with D possibly being TRBD2 (6 bases). CDR3 length: 14 amino acids. In germline, CDR1 is SGHTA, CDR2 FQGTGA. CDR3 nucleotides: TGTGCCAGCAGTTTGCGGGAACACTCCTACAAGCAGTACTTC. Translating it yields CASSLREHSYKQYF.

The chain uses TRBV20-1 and TRBJ1-5; 9 nucleotides agree with TRBD1. Germline V CDR1 and CDR2: DFQATT, SNEGSKA (reference sequence). V was pared by 6 bases and J by 7 bases, with 10 bases of the junction left unmatched. The CDR3 covers 14 residues. The CDR3 loop reads CSAPGQGHRQPQHF. The CDR3 DNA sequence: TGCAGTGCCCCGGGACAGGGTCACCGCCAGCCCCAGCATTTT.

This clonotype has only a few counts. The rearrangement uses TRBV5-1 and TRBJ1-5, with no clear D. Germline CDR1 and CDR2: SGHRS and YFSETQ. V lost 5 bases to trimming and J lost 7 bases, with 19 bases between them. The CDR3 sequence is 15 residues long. The CDR3 spells CASSWGTHPGQPQHF. The CDR3, as DNA: TGCGCCAGCAGTTGGGGAACTCATCCGGGACAGCCCCAGCATTTT.

This clonotype showed up many times. The rearrangement links TRBV7-9 to TRBJ1-2; D is unclear. Trimming took off 1 base at V and 7 bases at J, with 10 bases between the two ends. The length of the CDR3 is 13 residues. Germline values: CDR1 SEHNR, CDR2 FQNEAQ (reference sequence). CDR3: CASSLVSGSGYTF. The CDR3, as DNA: TGTGCCAGCAGCTTAGTTAGCGGATCTGGCTACACCTTC.

The chain employs TRBV14 and TRBJ1-5, with D tentatively TRBD1 (5 bases). The CDR3 is made up of 14 amino acids. V was shortened by 0 bases and J by 9 bases, with 12 bases between the two germline ends. The germline CDR1 and CDR2 sequences are SGHDN and FVKESK. The CDR3 reads CASSQEGDQRPQHF. CDR3 nucleotides: TGTGCCAGCAGCCAAGAGGGGGATCAAAGGCCCCAGCATTTT.

The chain joins TRBV15 to TRBJ2-2; tentative D call: TRBD2 (6 bases). The length of the CDR3 is 15 residues. Germline-derived CDR1 and CDR2 are LNHNV and YYDKDF (reference sequence). Trimming left V 10 bases short and J 1 base short, with 16 bases between. CDR3 residues: CASSKGLLNTGELFF. For the CDR3, the DNA is TGTGCCAGCTCCAAGGGACTTCTGAACACCGGGGAGCTGTTTTTT.

This clonotype was seen a few times. The chain is built from TRBV10-3 and TRBJ1-2; TRBD1 is a possible D gene (5 bases). V was shortened by 10 bases and J by 0 bases, with 18 bases between the two germline ends. Germline V lookup: CDR1 ENHRY, CDR2 SYGVKD. This CDR3 has 15 amino acids. CDR3 DNA: TGTGCCAGCTCACCAGTGACAGAACCTAACTATGGCTACACCTTC. Its protein is CASSPVTEPNYGYTF.

The V call is TRBV2, the J call TRBJ1-4; 10 positions match TRBD1. CDR3 size: 15 residues. The junction had 9 bases not matched to a gene; V was cut back by 7 bases and J by 7 bases. Germline V CDR1 and CDR2: SNHLY, FYNNEI. CDR3 in amino acids: CASIRTGGGSEKLFF. The CDR3 DNA reads TGTGCCAGCATCCGGACAGGGGGTGGGAGTGAAAAACTGTTTTTT.

In its sample, this clonotype was seen many times. The chain has TRBV29-1 and TRBJ1-1; the D is unclear. Deletions cut 5 bases from V and 0 bases from J, with 7 bases between. CDR3 length: 12 residues. Germline values: CDR1 SQVTM, CDR2 ANQGSEA. CDR3 amino acids: CSVRVLNTEAFF. Written as DNA, the CDR3 is TGCAGCGTTAGGGTCTTGAACACTGAAGCTTTCTTT.

The chain links TRBV2 to TRBJ1-3; D not resolved. Germline loops: CDR1 SNHLY, CDR2 FYNNEI. V gave up 1 base and J gave up 0 bases, with 10 bases separating them. The CDR3 is 16 amino acids. The CDR3 protein is CASSEVGRFSGNTIYF. The CDR3 DNA reads TGTGCCAGCAGTGAAGTGGGCCGATTCTCTGGAAACACCATATATTTT.

This clonotype has a handful of counts. The gene calls are TRBV2 and TRBJ1-2, with TRBD1 matching over 7 bases. Germline CDR1 reads SNHLY; CDR2 reads FYNNEI. J was trimmed by 3 bases and V by 11 bases; bases with no gene match: 9. There are 13 residues in the CDR3. This CDR3 reads CARTSGGDYGYTF. CDR3 coding DNA: TGTGCCCGCACATCAGGGGGAGACTATGGCTACACCTTC.

This clonotype has ten or more counts. CDR3 bases: TGTGCCACCTCGGGCAGCCGCAATCAGCCCCAGCATTTT. Translation: CATSGSRNQPQHF. This chain joins TRBV2 and TRBJ1-5; D is unclear. Germline-derived CDR1 and CDR2 are SNHLY and FYNNEI. This CDR3 has 13 amino acids. Trimming shortened V by 10 bases and J by 2 bases, and 12 bases separated the two germline ends.

As for this clonotype: A junction boundary mismatches the germline segment, possibly from a read error. The genes are TRBV20-1 and TRBJ2-2; TRBD2 matches 10 bases. The CDR3 runs 16 residues. CDR1 and CDR2 (germline): DFQATT, SNEGSKA (reference sequence). The CDR3 loop is CSAREGTSENTGELSW. In DNA, the CDR3 is TGCAGTGCTAGAGAGGGGACTAGCGAGAACACCGGGGAGCTGTCTTGG.

This clonotype showed up just a few times. The V gene is TRBV2, the J gene TRBJ2-6; TRBD1 matches 7 bases. This CDR3 spans 19 amino acids. Germline assignment: CDR1 SNHLY and CDR2 FYNNEI. V was pared by 6 bases and J by 0 bases, with 14 bases of the junction left unmatched. The CDR3 spells CASSRTGGMLISGANVLTF. The DNA of the CDR3 is TGTGCCAGCAGCAGGACAGGAGGAATGTTAATCTCTGGGGCCAACGTCCTGACTTTC.